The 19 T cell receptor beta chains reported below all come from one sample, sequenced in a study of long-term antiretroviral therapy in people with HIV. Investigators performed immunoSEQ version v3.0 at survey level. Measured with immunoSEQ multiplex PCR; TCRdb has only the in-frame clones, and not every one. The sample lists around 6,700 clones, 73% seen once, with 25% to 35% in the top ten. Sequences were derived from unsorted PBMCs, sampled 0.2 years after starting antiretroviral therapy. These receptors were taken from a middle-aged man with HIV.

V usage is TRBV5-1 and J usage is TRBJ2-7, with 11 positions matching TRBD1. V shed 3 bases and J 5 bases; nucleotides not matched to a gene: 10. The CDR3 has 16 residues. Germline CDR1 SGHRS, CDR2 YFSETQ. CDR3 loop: CASSYFGQGAKNEQYF. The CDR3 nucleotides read TGCGCCAGCAGCTACTTTGGACAGGGGGCGAAGAACGAGCAGTACTTC.

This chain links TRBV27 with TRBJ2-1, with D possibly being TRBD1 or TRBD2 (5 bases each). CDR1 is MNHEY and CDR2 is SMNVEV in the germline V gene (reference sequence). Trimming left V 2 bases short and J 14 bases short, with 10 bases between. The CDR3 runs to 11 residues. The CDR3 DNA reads TGTGCCAGCAGTTTAGGGGACGGAGAGTTCTTC. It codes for CASSLGDGEFF.

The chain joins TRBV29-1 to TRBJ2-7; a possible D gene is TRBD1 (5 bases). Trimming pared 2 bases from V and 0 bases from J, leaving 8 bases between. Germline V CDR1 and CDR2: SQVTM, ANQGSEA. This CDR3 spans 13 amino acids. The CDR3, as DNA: TGCAGCGTTGAAAGCGACAGCTCCTACGAGCAGTACTTC. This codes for CSVESDSSYEQYF.

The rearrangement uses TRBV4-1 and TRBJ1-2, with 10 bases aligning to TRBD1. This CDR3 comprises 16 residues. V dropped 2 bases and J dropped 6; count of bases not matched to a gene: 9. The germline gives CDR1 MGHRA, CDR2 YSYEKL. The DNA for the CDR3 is TGCGCCAGCAGCCAACGGGAAGACAGGGGGCGCAATGGCTACACCTTC. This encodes CASSQREDRGRNGYTF.

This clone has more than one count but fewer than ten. Here the CDR3 DNA reads TGTGCCAGCAGTTACTATCGGGGACTTAATTCACCCCTCCACTTT. Translation gives CASSYYRGLNSPLHF. The chain couples TRBV6-5 to TRBJ1-6, with D perhaps matching TRBD1 (5 bases). From germline, CDR1 is MNHEY and CDR2 SVGAGI. V shed 1 base and J shed 6 bases, with 10 bases lying between them. CDR3 length: 15 amino acids.

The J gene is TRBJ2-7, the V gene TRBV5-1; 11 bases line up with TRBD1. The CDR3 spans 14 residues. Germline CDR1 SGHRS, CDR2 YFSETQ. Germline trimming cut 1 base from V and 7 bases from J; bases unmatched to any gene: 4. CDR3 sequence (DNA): TGCGCCAGCAGCTTGTGGACAGGGGGCGATGAGCAGTACTTC. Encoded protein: CASSLWTGGDEQYF.

In DNA, the CDR3 is TGCAGCGTTGTGGCGCAGGGAAAGGACACTGAAGCTTTCTTT. Translation gives CSVVAQGKDTEAFF. The gene calls are TRBV29-1 and TRBJ1-1; TRBD1 is a possible D gene (5 bases). The V end was cut by 4 bases, the J end by 3 bases, with 15 bases between. This CDR3 comprises 14 residues. Germline loops: CDR1 SQVTM, CDR2 ANQGSEA.

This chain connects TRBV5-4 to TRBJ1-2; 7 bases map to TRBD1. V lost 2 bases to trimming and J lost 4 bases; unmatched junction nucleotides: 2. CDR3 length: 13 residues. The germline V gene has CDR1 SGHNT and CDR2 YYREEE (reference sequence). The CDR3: CASSFRDSYGYTF. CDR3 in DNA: TGTGCCAGCAGCTTCCGGGACAGCTATGGCTACACCTTC.

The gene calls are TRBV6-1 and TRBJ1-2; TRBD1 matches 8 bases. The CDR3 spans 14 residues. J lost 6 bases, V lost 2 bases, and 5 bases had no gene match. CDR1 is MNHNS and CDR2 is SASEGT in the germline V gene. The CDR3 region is CASSERSGGDGYTF. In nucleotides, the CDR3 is TGTGCCAGCAGTGAACGCTCAGGGGGCGATGGCTACACCTTC.

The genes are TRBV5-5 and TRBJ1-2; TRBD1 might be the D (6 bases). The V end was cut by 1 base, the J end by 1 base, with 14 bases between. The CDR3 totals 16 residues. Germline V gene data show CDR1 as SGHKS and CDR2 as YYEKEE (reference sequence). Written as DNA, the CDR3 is TGTGCCAGCAGCTTGTCCGTCGGGACAAGTAACTATGGCTACACCTTC. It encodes CASSLSVGTSNYGYTF.

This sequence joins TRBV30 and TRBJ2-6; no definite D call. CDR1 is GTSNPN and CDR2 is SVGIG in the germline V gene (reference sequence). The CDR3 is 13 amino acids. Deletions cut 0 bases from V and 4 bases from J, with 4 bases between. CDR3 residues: CAWSVRGANVLTF. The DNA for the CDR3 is TGTGCCTGGAGTGTCAGGGGGGCCAACGTCCTGACTTTC.

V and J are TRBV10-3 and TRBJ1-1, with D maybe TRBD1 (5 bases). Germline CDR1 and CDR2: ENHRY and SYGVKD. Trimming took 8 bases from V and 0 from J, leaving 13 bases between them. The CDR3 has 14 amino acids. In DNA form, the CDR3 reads TGTGCCATCGGGCAGGCAGGGCTGAACACTGAAGCTTTCTTT. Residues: CAIGQAGLNTEAFF.

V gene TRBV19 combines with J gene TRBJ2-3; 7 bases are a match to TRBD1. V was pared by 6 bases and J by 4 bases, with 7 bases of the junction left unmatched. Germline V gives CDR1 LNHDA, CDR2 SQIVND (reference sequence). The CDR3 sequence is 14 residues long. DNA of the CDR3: TGTGCCAGTAGCCATACAGGGGTCGCAGATACGCAGTATTTT. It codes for CASSHTGVADTQYF.

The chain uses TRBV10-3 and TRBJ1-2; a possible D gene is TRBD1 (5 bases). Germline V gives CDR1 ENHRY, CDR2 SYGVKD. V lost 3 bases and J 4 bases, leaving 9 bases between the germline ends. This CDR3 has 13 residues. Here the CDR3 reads CAISEGQAYGYTF. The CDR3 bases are TGTGCCATCAGTGAAGGACAAGCCTATGGCTACACCTTC.

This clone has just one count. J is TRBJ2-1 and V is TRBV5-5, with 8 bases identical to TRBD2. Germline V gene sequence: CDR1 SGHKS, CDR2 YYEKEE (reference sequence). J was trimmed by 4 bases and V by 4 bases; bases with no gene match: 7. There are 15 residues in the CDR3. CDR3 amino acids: CASSLRGGQYNEQFF. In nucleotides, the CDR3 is TGTGCCAGCAGCCTTCGGGGGGGGCAATACAATGAGCAGTTCTTC.

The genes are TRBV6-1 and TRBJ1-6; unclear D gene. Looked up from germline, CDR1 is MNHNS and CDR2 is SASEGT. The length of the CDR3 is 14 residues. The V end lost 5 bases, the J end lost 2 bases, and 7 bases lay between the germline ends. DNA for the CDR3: TGTGCCAGCAGTTCGGGCCCCTATAATTCACCCCTCCACTTT. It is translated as CASSSGPYNSPLHF.

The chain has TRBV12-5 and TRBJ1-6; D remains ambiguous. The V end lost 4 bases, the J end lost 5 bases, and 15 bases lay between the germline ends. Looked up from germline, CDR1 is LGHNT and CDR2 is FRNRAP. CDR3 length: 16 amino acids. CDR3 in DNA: TGTGCTAGTGGTTCCCCGGAATATACGGATAATTCACCCCTCCACTTT. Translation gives CASGSPEYTDNSPLHF.

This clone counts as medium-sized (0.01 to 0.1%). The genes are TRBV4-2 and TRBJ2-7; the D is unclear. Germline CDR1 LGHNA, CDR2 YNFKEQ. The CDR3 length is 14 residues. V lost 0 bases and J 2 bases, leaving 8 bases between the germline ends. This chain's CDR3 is CASSQDSDAYEQYF. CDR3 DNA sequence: TGTGCCAGCAGCCAAGATAGTGACGCCTACGAGCAGTACTTC.

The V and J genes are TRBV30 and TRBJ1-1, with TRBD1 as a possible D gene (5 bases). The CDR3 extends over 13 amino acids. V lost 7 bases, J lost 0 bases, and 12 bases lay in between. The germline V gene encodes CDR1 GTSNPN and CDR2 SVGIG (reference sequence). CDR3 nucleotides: TGTGCCTTAGGGGTGGGAATGAACACTGAAGCTTTCTTT. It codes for CALGVGMNTEAFF.